A single sample is the source of the 28 T cell receptor beta chains below, sequenced in a study of T cells in Graves' hyperthyroidism and ophthalmopathy. RNA transcripts gave rise to amplified TCR beta CDR3 regions. First-round RT-PCR of the TCR CDR3 relied on the HTBI primer set. One entry per CDR3 protein results from TCRdb running MiXCR on the multiplex PCR reads. The sample holds 700,000 or so distinct CDR3 sequences, 13% to 15% seen once. The sample consisted of blood. The receptor set was obtained from a woman between 50 and 59 years old with Graves' ophthalmopathy.

The genes are TRBV3-1 and TRBJ1-2, with D perhaps matching TRBD1 (5 bases). The germline gives CDR1 LGHDT, CDR2 YNNKEL (reference sequence). The germline V and J ends were trimmed by 2 bases and 8 bases, with 12 bases remaining between them. This CDR3 comprises 13 residues. The CDR3 coding sequence is TGTGCCAGCAGCCAACCAGGGAGATGGGGCTACACCTTC. Translation: CASSQPGRWGYTF.

This clonotype was recorded at least ten times. This sequence joins TRBV6-1 and TRBJ2-1; TRBD1 aligns across 9 bases. With 5 bases clipped from V and 9 bases from J, the junction kept 14 bases outside the gene matches. Germline V gene sequence: CDR1 MNHNS, CDR2 SASEGT. There are 16 residues in the CDR3. The CDR3 nucleotides read TGTGCCAGCAGTAAACAAACAGGGGGCCCCGGTGGTGAGCAGTTCTTC. This translates into CASSKQTGGPGGEQFF.

As concerns this clonotype: A much more abundant neighbour one base away suggests this may be a read error. The chain carries TRBV7-8 and TRBJ2-7, with D tentatively TRBD2 (6 bases). V was cut by 2 bases and J by 8 bases, with 16 bases left in between. The CDR3 sequence is 14 residues long. Germline CDR1 reads SGHVS; CDR2 reads FQNEAQ. The CDR3 nucleotides read TGTGCCAGCAGCTTAATTACTAGCATCCACAAGCAGTACTTC. Amino acids: CASSLITSIHKQYF.

This clonotype was seen ten or more times. This chain uses TRBV10-3 with TRBJ2-1; D might be TRBD2 (6 bases). The CDR3 sequence is 23 residues long. Germline V gene sequence: CDR1 ENHRY, CDR2 SYGVKD. The germline V and J ends were trimmed by 1 base and 0 bases, with 31 bases remaining between them. This CDR3 is CAISEFGSGGRTERASSYNEQFF. The CDR3 DNA reads TGTGCCATCAGTGAGTTCGGGTCAGGCGGTCGTACTGAGCGGGCCAGCTCCTACAATGAGCAGTTCTTC.

This clonotype was seen a handful of times. The rearrangement joins TRBV12-3 or TRBV12-4 to TRBJ2-7, with D perhaps TRBD1 or TRBD2 (5 bases each). This CDR3 contains 13 residues. The V end lost 4 bases, the J end lost 0 bases, and 7 bases lay between the germline ends. This CDR3 is CASSWDLSYEQYF. The CDR3 DNA reads as TGTGCCAGCAGTTGGGACCTCTCCTACGAGCAGTACTTC.

The chain carries TRBV4-2 and TRBJ2-4; 12 positions agree with TRBD2. V lost 0 bases, J lost 2 bases, and 11 bases stayed unmatched. This CDR3 spans 20 amino acids. The germline V gene has CDR1 LGHNA and CDR2 YNFKEQ. CDR3 protein: CASSQEYSSGRAWTKNIQYF. The CDR3 DNA sequence: TGTGCCAGCAGCCAAGAGTATTCTAGCGGGAGGGCCTGGACCAAAAACATTCAGTACTTC.

As to this clonotype: This may be a read error: a much more frequent sequence differs by one nucleotide. J is TRBJ1-1 and V is TRBV28, with a tentative D call TRBD1 (6 bases). The CDR3 sequence is 16 residues long. Germline CDR1 and CDR2: MDHEN and SYDVKM. The CDR3 loop is CASSKLAGTMNTGAFF. The CDR3 DNA follows: TGTGCCAGCAGTAAACTCGCCGGGACAATGAACACTGGAGCTTTCTTT. Using reference TRBV28 and TRBJ1-1 for the parts outside the CDR3, the full variable domain is DVKVTQSSRYLVKRTGEKVFLECVQDMDHENMFWYRQDPGLGLRLIYFSYDVKMKEKGDIPEGYSVSREKKERFSLILESASTNQTSMYLCASSKLAGTMNTGAFFGQGTRLTVV.

This clonotype has just a few counts. The J gene is TRBJ2-5, the V gene TRBV28, with 8 bases lining up with TRBD2. The V and J ends lost 2 bases and 5 bases, in that order; junction bases with no gene match: 16. From germline, CDR1 is MDHEN and CDR2 SYDVKM. This CDR3 has 18 amino acids. CDR3 in amino acids: CASSLPPFRSGRRETQYF. For the CDR3, the DNA is TGTGCCAGCAGTTTACCCCCATTTAGAAGCGGGAGACGGGAGACCCAGTACTTC.

This chain joins TRBV2 and TRBJ2-1; 11 nucleotides align to TRBD2. J gave up 6 bases and V 6 bases, and 7 bases lay outside the gene matches. CDR3 length: 15 amino acids. Germline values: CDR1 SNHLY, CDR2 FYNNEI. The CDR3 is CASRTSGKIVNEQFF. The CDR3 DNA reads TGTGCCAGCAGGACTAGCGGGAAAATCGTCAATGAGCAGTTCTTC.

This clonotype was recorded many times. The gene calls are TRBV27 and TRBJ2-3; D perhaps matches TRBD2 (6 bases). Looked up from germline, CDR1 is MNHEY and CDR2 is SMNVEV (reference sequence). The CDR3 is 14 amino acids. Trimming removed 5 bases at V and 6 bases at J, with 15 bases between. The CDR3 DNA is TGTGCCAGCAGTCCCGAATATCGGGGGGATACGCAGTATTTT. This codes for CASSPEYRGDTQYF.

This clonotype was seen at least ten times. The rearrangement uses TRBV12-3 or TRBV12-4 and TRBJ1-5; D might be TRBD1 (6 bases). This CDR3 has 15 residues. Trimming cost V 5 bases and J 2 bases, with 13 bases left between them. In DNA form, the CDR3 reads TGTGCCAGCAGTCGTAGGGGGGGCGGCAATCAGCCCCAGCATTTT. Translated: CASSRRGGGNQPQHF.

The V and J genes are TRBV19 and TRBJ1-6; D gene uncertain. The V gene lost 5 bases and the J gene lost 7 bases, with 15 bases spanning the gap. The CDR3 is made up of 15 amino acids. CDR1 and CDR2 (germline): LNHDA, SQIVND (reference sequence). CDR3 bases: TGTGCCAGTAGTCCCTTGAGGATCCCCAATTCACCCCTCCACTTT. It encodes CASSPLRIPNSPLHF.

This clonotype was observed many times. V gene TRBV24-1 combines with J gene TRBJ2-1, with 7 nucleotides matching TRBD1. Unmatched junction bases numbered 9, after V lost 3 bases and J lost 2 bases. This CDR3 is 17 amino acids long. Germline V lookup: CDR1 KGHDR, CDR2 SFDVKD. The CDR3: CATSDMGSGGTYNEQFF. CDR3 nucleotides: TGTGCCACCAGTGATATGGGATCAGGGGGAACCTACAATGAGCAGTTCTTC.

This clonotype was picked up one time. J is TRBJ2-7 and V is TRBV24-1; 8 positions agree with TRBD1. CDR1 and CDR2 from the germline V gene are KGHDR and SFDVKD. Trimming took 0 bases from V and 0 from J; bases not matched to a gene: 9. The CDR3 contains 18 residues. CDR3: CATSDLNNRDRSSYEQYF. Written as DNA, the CDR3 is TGTGCCACCAGTGATTTGAATAACCGGGACAGGAGCTCCTACGAGCAGTACTTC.

The rearrangement joins TRBV6-2 or TRBV6-3 to TRBJ2-1, with TRBD1 as a possible D gene (6 bases). From germline, CDR1 is MNHEY and CDR2 SVGEGT. The V and J ends lost 4 bases and 3 bases respectively, with 13 bases between them. This CDR3 comprises 15 residues. The CDR3 nucleotides read TGTGCCAGCAGTTCGATAGGGGGTAACTACAATGAGCAGTTCTTC. It is translated as CASSSIGGNYNEQFF.

The chain recombines TRBV19 with TRBJ2-3; 7 positions match TRBD2. Germline CDR1 reads LNHDA; CDR2 reads SQIVND (reference sequence). V shed 4 bases, J shed 2 bases, and the junction held 6 bases outside the gene matches. The CDR3 runs to 15 residues. CDR3 DNA sequence: TGTGCCAGTAGTACGGCTAGCGGAAACACAGATACGCAGTATTTT. Protein product: CASSTASGNTDTQYF.

The chain joins TRBV4-3 to TRBJ1-1, with a weak D call TRBD1 (5 bases). V shed 5 bases and J shed 0 bases, with 13 bases lying between them. Germline loops: CDR1 LGHNA, CDR2 YSLEER. The CDR3 runs 15 residues. The CDR3 here is CASSVRRGLNTEAFF. The CDR3 bases are TGCGCCAGCAGCGTCCGACGGGGCCTGAACACTGAAGCTTTCTTT.

This clonotype has ten or more counts. The rearrangement uses TRBV7-8 and TRBJ2-1; D gene unclear. Trimming stripped 5 bases from V and 6 bases from J, with 14 bases between. The germline V gene has CDR1 SGHVS and CDR2 FQNEAQ. The CDR3 runs to 14 residues. The CDR3 region has the DNA TGTGCCAGCAGCCCCCGGACGGTAGGCAATGAGCAGTTCTTC. It translates to CASSPRTVGNEQFF. The entire variable domain, with the rest obtained from reference TRBV7-8 and TRBJ2-1, is as follows: GAGVSQSPRYKVAKRGQDVALRCDPISGHVSLFWYQQALGQGPEFLTYFQNEAQLDKSGLPSDRFFAERPEGSVSTLKIQRTQQEDSAVYLCASSPRTVGNEQFFGPGTRLTVL.

This clonotype was counted ten times or more. V usage is TRBV20-1 and J usage is TRBJ1-1; 7 nucleotides match TRBD1. The germline gives CDR1 DFQATT, CDR2 SNEGSKA (reference sequence). V was pared by 3 bases and J by 4 bases, with 5 bases of the junction left unmatched. The CDR3 runs to 13 residues. The CDR3 region has the DNA TGCAGTGCTAGTACAGGGGTAGGCACTGAAGCTTTCTTT. Protein product: CSASTGVGTEAFF.

This clonotype was seen many times. The chain uses TRBV7-2 and TRBJ2-2; D remains ambiguous. Germline V CDR1 and CDR2: SGHTA, FQGNSA. Deletions cut 4 bases from V and 6 bases from J, with 3 bases between. The CDR3 spans 11 residues. The CDR3 coding sequence is TGTGCCAGCAGCTCACCCGGGGAGCTGTTTTTT. Translation gives CASSSPGELFF.

J is TRBJ2-3 and V is TRBV30, with 7 bases matching TRBD2. Germline V lookup: CDR1 GTSNPN, CDR2 SVGIG (reference sequence). Unmatched junction bases numbered 3, after V lost 2 bases and J lost 1 base. This CDR3 has 14 amino acids. The CDR3 nucleotides read TGTGCCTGGAGTCTAGCGGAACGCACAGATACGCAGTATTTT. This gives the protein CAWSLAERTDTQYF.

This clonotype was picked up a small number of times. V usage is TRBV6-2 or TRBV6-3 and J usage is TRBJ2-3; D remains ambiguous. CDR3 length: 14 amino acids. Germline V lookup: CDR1 MNHEY, CDR2 SVGEGT. With 7 bases removed from V and 3 bases from J, the gap between germline ends came to 14 bases. Here the CDR3 reads CASTLSPFTDTQYF. The CDR3 DNA reads as TGTGCCAGCACCCTGAGCCCCTTTACAGATACGCAGTATTTT.

In this sample, this clonotype turned up many times. The chain carries TRBV20-1 and TRBJ2-7, with TRBD2 matching over 13 bases. Trimming removed 6 bases from V and 4 bases from J; junction bases left unmatched: 6. CDR3 length equals 14 residues. Germline V gene data show CDR1 as DFQATT and CDR2 as SNEGSKA (reference sequence). The CDR3 nucleotides are TGCAGTGCAGCGAAACTAGCGGGAGGGTACGAGCAGTACTTC. Protein product: CSAAKLAGGYEQYF.

As regards this clonotype: A junction end diverges from the germline sequence, so it may reflect a read error. The chain's CDR3 is CAGSTITGGYTF. CDR3 DNA sequence: TGTGCCGGCAGTACGATCACGGGAGGCTACACCTTC. The rearrangement links TRBV28 to TRBJ1-2; D unclear. The CDR3 loop spans 12 amino acids. Germline values: CDR1 MDHEN, CDR2 SYDVKM.

Ten or more counts support this clonotype. This rearrangement joins TRBV15 to TRBJ2-7; a weak D match, TRBD1 (6 bases). The CDR3 length is 15 residues. Germline CDR1 LNHNV, CDR2 YYDKDF (reference sequence). Trimming cost V 1 base and J 3 bases, with 13 bases left between them. The CDR3 spells CATSRGQVGLYEQYF. The CDR3 nucleotides are TGTGCCACCAGCAGAGGACAGGTGGGGCTCTACGAGCAGTACTTC.

This clonotype was observed many times. The V gene is TRBV6-1, the J gene TRBJ2-7, with 10 positions matching TRBD2. Germline values: CDR1 MNHNS, CDR2 SASEGT. V lost 4 bases, J lost 0 bases, and 6 bases stayed unmatched. The CDR3 extends over 16 amino acids. In DNA form, the CDR3 reads TGTGCCAGCAGTGTTACTAGCGGGACCAACTCCTACGAGCAGTACTTC. Translation: CASSVTSGTNSYEQYF.

This clonotype has a count of ten or more. This rearrangement joins TRBV20-1 to TRBJ2-5, with 14 positions matching TRBD2. The CDR3 runs 13 residues. From germline, CDR1 is DFQATT and CDR2 SNEGSKA (reference sequence). Germline trimming cut 7 bases from V and 5 bases from J; bases unmatched to any gene: 3. The CDR3 spells CSVGTSGSETQYF. Written as DNA, the CDR3 is TGCAGTGTAGGGACTAGCGGGAGCGAGACCCAGTACTTC.

This clonotype was observed at least ten times. The chain carries TRBV28 and TRBJ2-1; 14 bases are shared with TRBD2. CDR1 is MDHEN and CDR2 is SYDVKM in the germline V gene. The length of the CDR3 is 15 residues. J gave up 5 bases and V 6 bases, and 3 bases lay outside the gene matches. In DNA form, the CDR3 reads TGTGCCAGCAGCCCGACTAGCGGGAGGGACAATGAGCAGTTCTTC. Translated, it gives CASSPTSGRDNEQFF.